This T cell receptor (beta chain) originates from a study of PD-1 blockade in classical Hodgkin lymphoma. Study-wide results and limits: Lower baseline TCR diversity was reported for newly diagnosed patients than for healthy donors.

The protocol was immunoSEQ multiplex PCR, while the TCRdb copy is restricted to in-frame clones and leaves out a portion. The repertoire holds 20,000 to 25,000 clones, with over 65% as singletons. Trimming removed 3 bases from V and 7 bases from J; junction bases left unmatched: 9. The CDR3 spans 17 residues. Germline V gene sequence: CDR1 SGHNT, CDR2 YENEEA. Worth noting for this clone: Its cognate antigen is unknown.

Each patient's relapse followed autologous stem cell transplantation, and brentuximab vedotin exposure varied. Classification of best responses gave complete response, partial response or progressive disease. The clonotype originates from a human donor with classical Hodgkin lymphoma. The rearrangement uses TRBV11-3 and TRBJ2-1; TRBD2 matches at 13 bases. This material consisted of peripheral blood mononuclear cells (PBMCs), taken before the second cycle of nivolumab. This chain's CDR3 is CASSLGSGLAGKNEQFF. The DNA for the CDR3 is TGTGCCAGCAGCTTGGGGTCGGGACTAGCGGGAAAGAATGAGCAGTTCTTC.